The T cell receptor (beta chain) under discussion was sequenced for a study of CXCR3-negative and CXCR3-positive naive CD8 T cells. 5' RACE with UMI labels generated the TRB cDNA libraries. TCRdb reprocessed the 5' RACE reads, keeping one entry per CDR3 protein, no DNA. The sample has about 66,000 distinct CDR3 sequences. Germline CDR1 SGHTA, CDR2 FQGNSA. This CDR3 region has 15 residues. This TCR was sampled from a human donor in good health. Some clones in this sample may be carry-over from other donors' samples. Material: naive CXCR3- CD8+ T cells from blood. Noted subset: CD45RO-CCR7+CD27+CD95- naive CD8+ T cells lacking CXCR3 (TNR3-). The chain is built from TRBV7-2 and TRBJ2-3; TCRdb's D call, TRBD1, is unchecked because there is no DNA. The CDR3 loop reads CASSLVQVGTDTQYF. Full variable domain (remainder filled in from reference TRBV7-2 and TRBJ2-3): GAGVSQSPSNKVTEKGKDVELRCDPISGHTALYWYRQSLGQGLEFLIYFQGNSAPDKSGLPSDRFSAERTGGSVSTLTIQRTQQEDSAVYLCASSLVQVGTDTQYFGPGTRLTVL.